What follows are 18 T cell receptor beta chains derived from one specimen sequenced in a study of T cells in Graves' hyperthyroidism and ophthalmopathy. Amplification of TCR beta CDR3 regions was performed using RNA transcripts as template. HTBI primers were employed in a first-round RT-PCR of the TCR CDR3. TCRdb used MiXCR to reprocess the multiplex PCR reads, holding one entry per CDR3 protein. Here the sample spans 530,000 or so distinct CDR3 sequences, roughly 15% being singletons. The sample taken for sequencing was blood. Source of these receptors: a woman aged 18-30 years with Graves' ophthalmopathy.

This clonotype was recorded many times. The chain joins TRBV4-1 to TRBJ2-7; 9 bases agree with TRBD1. Germline CDR1 MGHRA, CDR2 YSYEKL. V lost 2 bases, J lost 4 bases, and 6 bases stayed unmatched. The CDR3 contains 15 residues. The CDR3 DNA follows: TGCGCCAGCAGCCAAACCGGGACAGGGCTTTACGAGCAGTACTTC. Translating it yields CASSQTGTGLYEQYF.

This clonotype was seen only a few times. V gene TRBV7-2 combines with J gene TRBJ2-7; D is ambiguous. CDR3 length equals 15 residues. Germline V gene lookup returns CDR1 SGHTA and CDR2 FQGNSA. V lost 0 bases to trimming and J lost 3 bases, with 12 bases between them. The CDR3 protein is CASSLAASKNYEQYF. In DNA, the CDR3 is TGTGCCAGCAGCTTAGCAGCTAGTAAAAACTACGAGCAGTACTTC.

In this sample, this clonotype turned up a few times. This chain connects TRBV28 to TRBJ1-2; 11 bases align to TRBD1. Per the germline V gene, CDR1 is MDHEN and CDR2 is SYDVKM. Trimming took 8 bases from V and 3 from J; bases not matched to a gene: 5. This CDR3 is built from 14 residues. This CDR3 reads CASGDRGTYYGYTF. The CDR3 DNA is TGTGCCAGCGGGGACAGGGGGACATACTATGGCTACACCTTC.

This clonotype was seen repeatedly, ten times or more. The chain has TRBV30 and TRBJ1-2; D may be TRBD1 (6 bases). Germline values: CDR1 GTSNPN, CDR2 SVGIG (reference sequence). The V end lost 5 bases, the J end lost 2 bases, and 6 bases lay between the germline ends. The length of the CDR3 is 11 residues. The CDR3 DNA reads TGTGCCTGGGACAGGAACTATGGCTACACCTTC. The encoded protein is CAWDRNYGYTF.

This clonotype was detected a few times. CDR3 coding DNA: TGTGCCAGCAGCCGACAGGGAACGGAAAAACTGTTTTTT. Its translation is CASSRQGTEKLFF. The rearrangement links TRBV9 to TRBJ1-4; 7 nucleotides match TRBD1. CDR1 SGDLS and CDR2 YYNGEE come from the germline V gene. This CDR3 has 13 amino acids. The V gene end was trimmed by 4 bases and the J gene end by 8 bases; junction bases not matched to a gene: 5. The whole variable domain, filled in from reference TRBV9 and TRBJ1-4, reads DSGVTQTPKHLITATGQRVTLRCSPRSGDLSVYWYQQSLDQGLQFLIQYYNGEERAKGNILERFSAQQFPDLHSELNLSSLELGDSALYFCASSRQGTEKLFFGSGTQLSVL.

The V call is TRBV29-1, the J call TRBJ1-5; a weak D match, TRBD1 (5 bases). V dropped 6 bases and J dropped 0 bases, with 9 bases sitting between them. Germline values: CDR1 SQVTM, CDR2 ANQGSEA. CDR3 length: 13 residues. The CDR3 DNA reads as TGCAGCGTGGAACAGGATAGCAATCAGCCCCAGCATTTT. This gives the protein CSVEQDSNQPQHF.

The table lists this clonotype with a few counts. The rearrangement joins TRBV19 to TRBJ1-5; 9 bases align to TRBD1. The CDR3 totals 16 residues. The trim removed 8 bases at V and 0 bases at J, leaving 8 bases unmatched. Germline CDR1 and CDR2: LNHDA and SQIVND (reference sequence). Here the CDR3 DNA reads TGTGCCAGTGGACAGGGGCCCTTATATAGCAATCAGCCCCAGCATTTT. Protein product: CASGQGPLYSNQPQHF.

The V call is TRBV5-8, the J call TRBJ1-6; 9 bases fit TRBD1. CDR1 and CDR2 (germline): SGHTS, YDEGEE. There are 15 residues in the CDR3. Losses at the gene ends were 5 bases for V and 7 bases for J; bases not matched to a gene: 7. The CDR3 spells CASRARDRANSPLHF. The DNA of the CDR3 is TGTGCCAGCAGGGCCCGGGACAGGGCCAATTCACCCCTCCACTTT.

A few counts support this clonotype. The chain is built from TRBV20-1 and TRBJ2-1; 7 nucleotides line up with TRBD2. V lost 5 bases, J lost 0 bases, and 7 bases stayed unmatched. This CDR3 comprises 15 residues. Germline values: CDR1 DFQATT, CDR2 SNEGSKA (reference sequence). CDR3 sequence (DNA): TGCAGTGCTGTAGCGGGCTTAAGCTCCTACAATGAGCAGTTCTTC. Its protein product is CSAVAGLSSYNEQFF.

This clonotype was seen a few times. The chain uses TRBV27 and TRBJ1-5; D perhaps matches TRBD1 (5 bases). CDR1 and CDR2 from the germline V gene are MNHEY and SMNVEV (reference sequence). V lost 6 bases to trimming and J lost 5 bases, with 14 bases between them. This CDR3 has 14 residues. CDR3 coding DNA: TGTGCCAGCAGGTACAGGTCGGGGTATCAGCCCCAGCATTTT. Protein product: CASRYRSGYQPQHF.

The rearrangement links TRBV20-1 to TRBJ2-1; D perhaps matches TRBD1 (7 bases). The V and J ends lost 0 bases and 0 bases respectively, with 12 bases between them. The germline V gene encodes CDR1 DFQATT and CDR2 SNEGSKA (reference sequence). The CDR3 runs 16 residues. This CDR3 is CSARDLQGGSYNEQFF. The CDR3 DNA sequence: TGCAGTGCTAGAGATTTGCAGGGGGGCTCCTACAATGAGCAGTTCTTC.

This clonotype showed up just a few times. The chain has TRBV20-1 and TRBJ1-1; D perhaps matches TRBD1 (6 bases). Germline assignment: CDR1 DFQATT and CDR2 SNEGSKA (reference sequence). V was cut by 2 bases and J by 3 bases, with 13 bases left in between. CDR3 size: 14 residues. CDR3 DNA: TGCAGTGCTAGACCCCTCCAGGGGTACACTGAAGCTTTCTTT. Amino acid sequence: CSARPLQGYTEAFF.

V usage is TRBV3-1 and J usage is TRBJ2-5, with D uncertain. Deletions cut 0 bases from V and 5 bases from J, with 16 bases between. From germline, CDR1 is LGHDT and CDR2 YNNKEL (reference sequence). The CDR3 totals 16 residues. The CDR3 loop is CASSQDQAYSRETQYF. The DNA for the CDR3 is TGTGCCAGCAGCCAAGATCAGGCCTACTCTCGGGAGACCCAGTACTTC.

The chain combines TRBV29-1 with TRBJ2-7, with D possibly being TRBD2 (6 bases). Trimming took 5 bases from V and 2 from J, leaving 19 bases between them. Germline CDR1 reads SQVTM; CDR2 reads ANQGSEA. The CDR3 covers 15 residues. CDR3 sequence: CSVRRAGLETYEQYF. In DNA form, the CDR3 reads TGCAGCGTTCGGAGGGCGGGCTTGGAAACCTACGAGCAGTACTTC.

The J gene is TRBJ1-1, the V gene TRBV11-1; 12 bases agree with TRBD1. CDR1 is SGHAT, CDR2 FQDESV, per germline (reference sequence). V was clipped by 9 bases and J by 6 bases; unmatched bases: 5. The CDR3 is 13 amino acids. The CDR3 nucleotides read TGTGCCAGTGCCGGGACAGGGGGCGCTGAAGCTTTCTTT. It encodes CASAGTGGAEAFF.

In this sample, this clonotype turned up many times. The chain is built from TRBV13 and TRBJ2-5; 8 bases are shared with TRBD1. CDR3 size: 14 residues. The V and J ends lost 2 bases and 4 bases, in that order; junction bases with no gene match: 3. Germline lookup yields CDR1 PRHDT and CDR2 FYEKMQ (reference sequence). CDR3 DNA: TGTGCCAGCAGCTTAAGACAGGGGCGAGAGACCCAGTACTTC. Protein: CASSLRQGRETQYF.

This clonotype has only a few counts. The rearrangement links TRBV18 to TRBJ2-1; 11 bases align to TRBD2. CDR3 length equals 19 residues. V trimming: 4 bases; J trimming: 4 bases; junction bases outside the gene matches: 15. In germline, CDR1 is KGHSH, CDR2 LQKENI. CDR3 DNA: TGTGCCAGCTCACGCCGTACACTAGCGGGGGACTCCCTTTACAATGAGCAGTTCTTC. It codes for CASSRRTLAGDSLYNEQFF.

This clonotype was seen ten or more times. This chain uses TRBV2 with TRBJ2-1; tentative D call: TRBD1 (5 bases). Trimming shortened V by 5 bases and J by 5 bases, and 7 bases separated the two germline ends. Germline CDR1 and CDR2: SNHLY and FYNNEI. The CDR3 extends over 12 amino acids. This CDR3 is CASSRQNNEQFF. The CDR3 DNA reads TGTGCCAGCAGTCGACAGAACAATGAGCAGTTCTTC.